Shown below are 21 T cell receptor beta chains from a single sample sequenced in a study of blood T cells in healthy people across ages. Primed by a sample-barcoded 5' primer and a J-beta primer mix, a second PCR proceeded for about 6 to 11 cycles. TCRdb ran MiXCR on the 5' RACE reads and lists one entry per CDR3 protein. This sample has 600,000 or so distinct CDR3 sequences, with around 48% found just once. Specimen: blood. The receptors derive from an elderly man in good health.

V usage is TRBV5-1 and J usage is TRBJ2-5; D gene unclear. This CDR3 comprises 13 residues. Germline CDR1 reads SGHRS; CDR2 reads YFSETQ. Trimming removed 4 bases at V and 11 bases at J, with 18 bases between. CDR3 protein: CASSVDDPRAQYF. CDR3 sequence (DNA): TGCGCCAGCAGCGTGGACGATCCTAGGGCGCAGTACTTC.

The J gene is TRBJ1-5, the V gene TRBV12-5; possible D gene TRBD1, 5 bases. The length of the CDR3 is 14 residues. Trimming removed 2 bases at V and 13 bases at J, with 18 bases between. The V gene's germline CDR1 is LGHNT and CDR2 FRNRAP. The CDR3 coding sequence is TGTGCTAGTGGTTTGATTGGGGCCGGGCTTGTGCAGCATTTT. Translation: CASGLIGAGLVQHF.

A few counts support this clonotype. This chain joins TRBV5-1 and TRBJ1-1; D unresolved. This CDR3 spans 15 amino acids. Germline V CDR1 and CDR2: SGHRS, YFSETQ. Trimming pared 1 base from V and 1 base from J, leaving 11 bases between. CDR3 protein: CASSLNVGRNTEAFF. The CDR3 bases are TGCGCCAGCAGCTTGAATGTCGGGAGGAACACTGAAGCTTTCTTT.

The chain joins TRBV6-2 or TRBV6-3 to TRBJ2-1, with D perhaps given as TRBD1 or TRBD2 (5 bases each). This CDR3 is 14 amino acids long. Germline V CDR1 and CDR2: MNHEY, SVGEGT. V lost 7 bases, J lost 10 bases, and 20 bases lay in between. The CDR3 loop is CASNVGPLSSEQFF. CDR3 coding DNA: TGTGCCAGCAACGTGGGACCGCTCTCCAGCGAGCAGTTCTTC.

Note on this clonotype: This may be a read error: a much more frequent sequence differs by one nucleotide. The chain joins TRBV6-6 to TRBJ1-1; D is perhaps TRBD1 (6 bases). Germline CDR1 MNHNY, CDR2 SVGAGI (reference sequence). The CDR3 is 13 residues long. CDR3 in amino acids: CASSYLRDTEVFF. As DNA, the CDR3 is TGTGCCAGCAGTTACCTGCGGGACACTGAAGTTTTCTTT.

The rearrangement links TRBV4-3 to TRBJ2-1, with 10 nucleotides matching TRBD2. There are 17 residues in the CDR3. Germline trimming cut 0 bases from V and 10 bases from J; bases unmatched to any gene: 12. Germline values: CDR1 LGHNA, CDR2 YSLEER. The CDR3 coding sequence is TGCGCCAGCAGCCAAGAGCCGGGACGAGCGGGAGGGGCGGAGCAGTTCTTC. It codes for CASSQEPGRAGGAEQFF.

The gene calls are TRBV9 and TRBJ2-4, with D maybe TRBD2 (6 bases). Germline V CDR1 and CDR2: SGDLS, YYNGEE. This CDR3 has 14 amino acids. V dropped 2 bases and J dropped 3 bases, with 9 bases sitting between them. The CDR3 coding sequence is TGTGCCAGCAGCGTGACTAGTGGCAAAAACATTCAGTACTTC. As protein: CASSVTSGKNIQYF.

The table lists this clonotype with a few counts. The V gene is TRBV5-1, the J gene TRBJ1-2; TRBD1 agrees at 7 bases. This CDR3 spans 15 amino acids. V shed 3 bases and J 2 bases; nucleotides not matched to a gene: 7. In germline, CDR1 is SGHRS, CDR2 YFSETQ. In DNA, the CDR3 is TGCGCCAGCAGCTCCCGGACAGGCCCCAACTATGGCTACACCTTC. Residues: CASSSRTGPNYGYTF.

The chain employs TRBV21-1 and TRBJ1-6; TRBD1 is taken as the D call from the table, unchecked against the DNA. TRBV21-1 is tagged as a pseudogene. CDR3 length equals 18 residues. CDR3 sequence: CASSKVPQVGGGCSPLHF. CDR3 bases: TGTGCCAGCAGCAAAGTCCCCCAAGTAGGCGGGGGCTGTTCACCCCTCCACTTT.

The V and J genes are TRBV7-2 and TRBJ1-1; D is unclear. Germline CDR1 and CDR2: SGHTA and FQGNSA. Trimming cost V 1 base and J 1 base, with 10 bases left between them. The CDR3 totals 15 residues. CDR3 residues: CASSLVAFGNTEAFF. CDR3 coding DNA: TGTGCCAGCAGCTTAGTGGCCTTCGGGAACACTGAAGCTTTCTTT.

V usage is TRBV15 and J usage is TRBJ2-1; D gene unclear. This CDR3 is built from 16 residues. V was cut by 1 base and J by 0 bases, with 10 bases left in between. Germline assignment: CDR1 LNHNV and CDR2 YYDKDF (reference sequence). The CDR3 reads CATSRVLGSSYNEQFF. The CDR3 coding sequence is TGTGCCACCAGCAGAGTTTTGGGTAGCTCCTACAATGAGCAGTTCTTC.

This clonotype has only a few counts. V is TRBV5-5 and J is TRBJ1-2, with 8 bases identical to TRBD1. With V trimmed by 4 bases and J by 3 bases, 2 bases remained unmatched. CDR1 is SGHKS and CDR2 is YYEKEE in the germline V gene (reference sequence). The CDR3 contains 13 residues. The CDR3 nucleotides read TGTGCCAGCAGCCGGGGACAGGACTATGGCTACACCTTC. Translating gives CASSRGQDYGYTF.

The table lists this clonotype with a few counts. The rearrangement links TRBV20-1 to TRBJ2-2; TRBD2 matches 11 bases. The CDR3 runs to 15 residues. CDR1 and CDR2 from the germline V gene are DFQATT and SNEGSKA (reference sequence). Trimming took 5 bases from V and 1 from J; bases not matched to a gene: 3. The CDR3 is CSAGGLAENTGELFF. In DNA, the CDR3 is TGCAGTGCTGGGGGACTAGCGGAGAACACCGGGGAGCTGTTTTTT.

This sequence joins TRBV10-1 and TRBJ2-2; TRBD1 matches at 7 bases. The V gene end was trimmed by 6 bases and the J gene end by 0 bases; junction bases not matched to a gene: 4. Germline V gives CDR1 WNHNN, CDR2 SYGVQD (reference sequence). This CDR3 spans 15 amino acids. As DNA, the CDR3 is TGCGCCAGCAGCCGGGACAGCGCGAACACCGGGGAGCTGTTTTTT. Protein product: CASSRDSANTGELFF.

This chain uses TRBV2 with TRBJ1-5; D ambiguous. From germline, CDR1 is SNHLY and CDR2 FYNNEI. This CDR3 comprises 14 residues. Trimming removed 5 bases from V and 1 base from J, with 9 bases in between. This CDR3 is CASSQHLSNQPQHF. As DNA, the CDR3 is TGTGCCAGCAGTCAACATTTAAGCAATCAGCCCCAGCATTTT. Together with reference TRBV2 and TRBJ1-5, the CDR3 gives the full variable domain: EPEVTQTPSHQVTQMGQEVILRCVPISNHLYFYWYRQILGQKVEFLVSFYNNEISEKSEIFDDQFSVERPDGSNFTLKIRSTKLEDSAMYFCASSQHLSNQPQHFGDGTRLSIL.

This chain connects TRBV24-1 to TRBJ2-3; D is undetermined. The V gene's germline CDR1 is KGHDR and CDR2 SFDVKD. Trimming shortened V by 3 bases and J by 3 bases, and 9 bases separated the two germline ends. This CDR3 comprises 14 residues. CDR3 nucleotides: TGTGCCACCAGTGATAAGGGTACGACAGATACGCAGTATTTT. It translates to CATSDKGTTDTQYF.

This clonotype has a handful of counts. This chain uses TRBV9 with TRBJ1-1; no definite D call. The CDR3 contains 14 residues. Germline V gene lookup returns CDR1 SGDLS and CDR2 YYNGEE. Trimming took 0 bases from V and 2 from J, leaving 8 bases between them. This CDR3 is CASSVGPANTEAFF. The DNA for the CDR3 is TGTGCCAGCAGCGTAGGTCCAGCAAACACTGAAGCTTTCTTT.

V usage is TRBV9 and J usage is TRBJ2-1; D might be TRBD2 (6 bases). This CDR3 contains 15 residues. Trimming took 2 bases from V and 8 from J, leaving 17 bases between them. Germline CDR1 reads SGDLS; CDR2 reads YYNGEE. The CDR3 here is CASSVDGGRVDEQFF. The CDR3 nucleotides are TGTGCCAGCAGCGTCGACGGGGGTCGGGTCGATGAGCAGTTCTTC.

This clonotype was counted a few times. The chain joins TRBV7-9 to TRBJ1-1, with a tentative D call TRBD1 (5 bases). V shed 7 bases and J shed 6 bases, with 18 bases lying between them. The CDR3 contains 14 residues. Germline V gene sequence: CDR1 SEHNR, CDR2 FQNEAQ (reference sequence). CDR3 region: CASNRGGLGAEAFF. The DNA of the CDR3 is TGTGCCAGCAACCGGGGGGGGTTGGGGGCTGAAGCTTTCTTT.

The chain employs TRBV20-1 and TRBJ2-2, with D possibly TRBD1 on 7 matching bases. Germline CDR1 and CDR2: DFQATT and SNEGSKA (reference sequence). V shed 3 bases and J shed 5 bases, with 19 bases lying between them. The CDR3 length is 16 residues. The DNA of the CDR3 is TGCAGTGCTAGGGCCTCACAGGGGAGCGGGACCGGGGAGCTGTTTTTT. Amino acids: CSARASQGSGTGELFF.

V usage is TRBV7-3 and J usage is TRBJ2-1; 8 nucleotides agree with TRBD2. The junction had 11 bases not matched to a gene; V was cut back by 5 bases and J by 8 bases. Germline V gene lookup returns CDR1 SGHTA and CDR2 FQGTGA. This CDR3 is 15 amino acids long. CDR3 DNA: TGTGCCAGCAGCCTCTCTCGGGGGGGTCCACATGAGCAGTTCTTC. It specifies CASSLSRGGPHEQFF.